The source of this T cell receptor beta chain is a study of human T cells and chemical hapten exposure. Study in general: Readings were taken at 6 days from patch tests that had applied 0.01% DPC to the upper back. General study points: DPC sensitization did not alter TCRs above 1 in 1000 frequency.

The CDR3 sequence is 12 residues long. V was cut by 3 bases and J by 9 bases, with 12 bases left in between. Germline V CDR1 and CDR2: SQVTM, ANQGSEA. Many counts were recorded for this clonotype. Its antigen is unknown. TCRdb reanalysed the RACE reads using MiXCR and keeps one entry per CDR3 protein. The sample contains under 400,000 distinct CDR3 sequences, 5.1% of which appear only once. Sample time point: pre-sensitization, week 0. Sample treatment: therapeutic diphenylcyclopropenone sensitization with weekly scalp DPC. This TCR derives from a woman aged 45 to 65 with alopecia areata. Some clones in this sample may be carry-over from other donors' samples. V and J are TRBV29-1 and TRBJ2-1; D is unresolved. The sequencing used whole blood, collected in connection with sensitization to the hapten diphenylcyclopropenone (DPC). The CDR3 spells CSVEGNYLEQFF. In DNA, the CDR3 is TGCAGCGTTGAGGGGAACTATCTTGAGCAGTTCTTC.